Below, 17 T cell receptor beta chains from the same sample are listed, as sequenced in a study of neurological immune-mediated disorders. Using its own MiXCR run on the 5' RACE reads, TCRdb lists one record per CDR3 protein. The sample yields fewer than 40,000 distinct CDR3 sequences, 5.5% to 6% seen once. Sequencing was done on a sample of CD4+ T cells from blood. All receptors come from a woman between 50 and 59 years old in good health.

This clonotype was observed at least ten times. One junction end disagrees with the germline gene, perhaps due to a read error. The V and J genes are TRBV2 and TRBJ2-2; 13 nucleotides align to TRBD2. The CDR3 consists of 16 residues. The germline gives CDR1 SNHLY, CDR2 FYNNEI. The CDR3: CANSLGLAGADGELFF. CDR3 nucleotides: TGTGCCAACAGTCTCGGACTAGCGGGAGCAGACGGGGAGCTGTTTTTT.

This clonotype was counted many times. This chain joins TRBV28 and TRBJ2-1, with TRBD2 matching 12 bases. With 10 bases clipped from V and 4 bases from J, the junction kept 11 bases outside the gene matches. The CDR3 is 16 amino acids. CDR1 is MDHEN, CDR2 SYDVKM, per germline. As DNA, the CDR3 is TGTGCCACCCAGACTAGCGGGGGCCGATTATACAATGAGCAGTTCTTC. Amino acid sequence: CATQTSGGRLYNEQFF.

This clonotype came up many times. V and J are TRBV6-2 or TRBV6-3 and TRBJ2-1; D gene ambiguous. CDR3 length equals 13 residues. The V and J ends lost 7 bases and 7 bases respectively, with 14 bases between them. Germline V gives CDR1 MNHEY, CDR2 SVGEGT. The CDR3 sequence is CASTPNLGNEQFF. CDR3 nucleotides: TGTGCCAGCACGCCTAACCTGGGGAATGAGCAGTTCTTC.

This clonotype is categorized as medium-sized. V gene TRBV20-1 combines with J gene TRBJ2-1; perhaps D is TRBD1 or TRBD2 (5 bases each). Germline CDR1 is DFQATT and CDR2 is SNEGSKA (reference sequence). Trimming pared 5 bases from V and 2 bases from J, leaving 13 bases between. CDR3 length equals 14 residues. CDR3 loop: CSAWDRLAYNEQFF. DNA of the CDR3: TGCAGTGCTTGGGACCGGTTAGCCTACAATGAGCAGTTCTTC.

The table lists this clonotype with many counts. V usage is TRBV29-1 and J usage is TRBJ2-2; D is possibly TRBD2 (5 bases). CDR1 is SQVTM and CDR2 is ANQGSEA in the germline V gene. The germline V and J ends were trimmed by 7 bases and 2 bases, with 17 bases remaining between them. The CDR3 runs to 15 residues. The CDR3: CSAREAGGNTGELFF. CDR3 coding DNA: TGCAGCGCTCGAGAGGCGGGTGGTAACACCGGGGAGCTGTTTTTT.

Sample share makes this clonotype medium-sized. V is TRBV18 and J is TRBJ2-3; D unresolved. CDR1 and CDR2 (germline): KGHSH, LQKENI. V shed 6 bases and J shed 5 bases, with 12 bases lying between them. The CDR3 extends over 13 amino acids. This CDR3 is CASSSAVGDTQYF. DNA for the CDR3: TGTGCCAGCTCGTCAGCCGTGGGAGATACGCAGTATTTT. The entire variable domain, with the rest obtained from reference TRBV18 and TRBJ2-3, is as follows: NAGVMQNPRHLVRRRGQEARLRCSPMKGHSHVYWYRQLPEEGLKFMVYLQKENIIDESGMPKERFSAEFPKEGPSILRIQQVVRGDSAAYFCASSSAVGDTQYFGPGTRLTVL.

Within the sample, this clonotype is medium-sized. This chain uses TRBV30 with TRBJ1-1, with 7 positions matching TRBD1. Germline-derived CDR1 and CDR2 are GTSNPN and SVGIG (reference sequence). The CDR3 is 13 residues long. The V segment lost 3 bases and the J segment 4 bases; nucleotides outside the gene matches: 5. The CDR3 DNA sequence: TGTGCCTGGAGGGGGGACAGACGCACTGAAGCTTTCTTT. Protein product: CAWRGDRRTEAFF.

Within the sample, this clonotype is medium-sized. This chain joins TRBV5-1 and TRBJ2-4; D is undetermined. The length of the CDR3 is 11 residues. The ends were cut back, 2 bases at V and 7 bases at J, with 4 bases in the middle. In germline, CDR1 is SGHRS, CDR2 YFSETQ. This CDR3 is CASSLRNIQYF. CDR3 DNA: TGCGCCAGCAGCTTACGGAACATTCAGTACTTC.

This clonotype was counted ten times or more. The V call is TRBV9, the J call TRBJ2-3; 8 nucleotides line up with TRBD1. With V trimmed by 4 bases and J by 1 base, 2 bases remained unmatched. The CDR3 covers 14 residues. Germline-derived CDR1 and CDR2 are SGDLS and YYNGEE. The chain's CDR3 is CASSTDRGTDTQYF. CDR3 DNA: TGTGCCAGCAGCACGGACAGGGGCACAGATACGCAGTATTTT.

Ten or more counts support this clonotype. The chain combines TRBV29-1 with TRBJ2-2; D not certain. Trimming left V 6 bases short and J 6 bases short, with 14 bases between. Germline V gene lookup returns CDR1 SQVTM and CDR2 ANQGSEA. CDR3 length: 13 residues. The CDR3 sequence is CSVTVGAPGELFF. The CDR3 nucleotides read TGCAGCGTCACCGTCGGCGCCCCCGGGGAGCTGTTTTTT.

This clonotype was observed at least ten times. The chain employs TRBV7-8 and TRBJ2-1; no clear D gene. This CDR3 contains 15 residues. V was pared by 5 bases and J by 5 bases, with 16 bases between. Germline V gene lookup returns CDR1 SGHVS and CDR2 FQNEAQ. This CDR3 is CASSPLLGGHNEQFF. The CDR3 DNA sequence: TGTGCCAGCAGCCCCCTCCTGGGCGGCCACAATGAGCAGTTCTTC.

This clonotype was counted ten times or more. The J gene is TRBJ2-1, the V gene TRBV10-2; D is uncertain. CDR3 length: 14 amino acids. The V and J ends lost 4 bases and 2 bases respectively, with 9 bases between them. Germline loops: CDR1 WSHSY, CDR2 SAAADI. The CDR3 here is CASSGLSPYNEQFF. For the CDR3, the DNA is TGCGCCAGCAGTGGGTTGTCCCCCTACAATGAGCAGTTCTTC.

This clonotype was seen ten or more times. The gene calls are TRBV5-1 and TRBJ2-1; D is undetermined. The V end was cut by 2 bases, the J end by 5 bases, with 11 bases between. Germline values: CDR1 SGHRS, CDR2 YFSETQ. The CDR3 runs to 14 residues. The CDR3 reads CASSLGVTNNEQFF. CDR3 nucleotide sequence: TGCGCCAGCAGCTTAGGCGTTACTAACAATGAGCAGTTCTTC.

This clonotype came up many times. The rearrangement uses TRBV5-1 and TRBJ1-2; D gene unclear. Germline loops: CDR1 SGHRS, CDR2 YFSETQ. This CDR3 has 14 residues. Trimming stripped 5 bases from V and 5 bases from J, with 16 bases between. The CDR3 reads CASRTSLEGYGYTF. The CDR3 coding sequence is TGCGCCAGCAGGACGTCCCTGGAAGGGTATGGCTACACCTTC.

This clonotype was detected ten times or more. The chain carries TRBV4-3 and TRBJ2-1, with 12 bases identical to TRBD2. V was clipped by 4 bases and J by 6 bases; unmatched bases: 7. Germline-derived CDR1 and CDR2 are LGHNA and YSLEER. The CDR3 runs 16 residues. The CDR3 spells CASSRRLAGVTNEQFF. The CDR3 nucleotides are TGCGCCAGCAGCCGGAGACTAGCGGGAGTAACCAATGAGCAGTTCTTC.

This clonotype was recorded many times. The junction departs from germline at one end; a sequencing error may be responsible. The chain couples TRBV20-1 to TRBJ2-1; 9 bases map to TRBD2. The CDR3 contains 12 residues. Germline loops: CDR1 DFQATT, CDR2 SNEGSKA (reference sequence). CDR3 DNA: TGCAGTGCCAGAGGACTAGCGAGTGAGCAGTTCTTC. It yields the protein CSARGLASEQFF.

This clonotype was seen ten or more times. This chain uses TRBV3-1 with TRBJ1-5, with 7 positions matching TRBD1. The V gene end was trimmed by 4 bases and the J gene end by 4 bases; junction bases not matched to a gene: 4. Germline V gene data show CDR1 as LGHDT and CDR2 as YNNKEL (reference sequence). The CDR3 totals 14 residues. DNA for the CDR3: TGTGCCAGCAGCCTGGGACAGCCTAATCAGCCCCAGCATTTT. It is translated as CASSLGQPNQPQHF.